These 25 T cell receptor beta chains were all obtained from the same sample, sequenced in a study of CD8 T cells in ankylosing spondylitis. No antigen is known for these receptors. MiXCR, applied by TCRdb to the 5' RACE reads, yields one record per CDR3 protein. The data show roughly 400,000 distinct CDR3 sequences, about a fifth seen once. General study results and limits: Characteristic, it appeared, of ankylosing spondylitis blood was a TCR beta motif of about eight highly homologous variants.

Sequenced: blood, either unsorted or a sorted T cell fraction (not recorded which). The receptor source for this set is a male donor with ankylosing spondylitis.

The V and J genes are TRBV7-9 and TRBJ2-1, with D unresolved. Germline CDR1 SEHNR, CDR2 FQNEAQ (reference sequence). CDR3 length: 13 residues. V lost 0 bases and J lost 10, with 10 bases in between. The CDR3 DNA follows: TGTGCCAGCAGCTTAGCGTTGCGAAAGGAGCAGTTCTTC. Translation gives CASSLALRKEQFF. The full variable domain, rest sourced from reference TRBV7-9 and TRBJ2-1, is DTGVSQNPRHKITKRGQNVTFRCDPISEHNRLYWYRQTLGQGPEFLTYFQNEAQLEKSRLLSDRFSAERPKGSFSTLEIQRTEQGDSAMYLCASSLALRKEQFFGPGTRLTVL.

This clonotype came up many times. V and J are TRBV9 and TRBJ2-1, with D hard to call. V dropped 3 bases and J dropped 8 bases, with 6 bases sitting between them. CDR3 size: 11 residues. CDR1 is SGDLS and CDR2 is YYNGEE in the germline V gene. CDR3 in amino acids: CASSGDYEQFF. DNA for the CDR3: TGTGCCAGCAGCGGGGATTATGAGCAGTTCTTC. The whole variable domain, remainder taken from reference TRBV9 and TRBJ2-1, is DSGVTQTPKHLITATGQRVTLRCSPRSGDLSVYWYQQSLDQGLQFLIQYYNGEERAKGNILERFSAQQFPDLHSELNLSSLELGDSALYFCASSGDYEQFFGPGTRLTVL.

This clonotype has ten or more counts. This sequence joins TRBV29-1 and TRBJ1-1, with D uncertain. Trimming pared 6 bases from V and 9 bases from J, leaving 14 bases between. The length of the CDR3 is 11 residues. Germline V gene sequence: CDR1 SQVTM, CDR2 ANQGSEA. In nucleotides, the CDR3 is TGCAGCGTGGCTTCGGGGAGGAAAGCTTTCTTT. It codes for CSVASGRKAFF.

This clonotype has just a few counts. This chain links TRBV7-9 with TRBJ2-7, with a possible D match to TRBD2 (6 bases). This CDR3 region has 14 residues. The V gene lost 2 bases and the J gene lost 4 bases, with 12 bases spanning the gap. CDR1 is SEHNR and CDR2 is FQNEAQ in the germline V gene (reference sequence). The CDR3 is CASSLTSTLYEQYF. The CDR3 nucleotides are TGTGCCAGCAGCTTAACTAGCACGTTGTACGAGCAGTACTTC. Using reference TRBV7-9 and TRBJ2-7 for the parts outside the CDR3, the full variable domain is DTGVSQNPRHKITKRGQNVTFRCDPISEHNRLYWYRQTLGQGPEFLTYFQNEAQLEKSRLLSDRFSAERPKGSFSTLEIQRTEQGDSAMYLCASSLTSTLYEQYFGPGTRLTVT.

This chain links TRBV12-3 or TRBV12-4 with TRBJ2-7; D is perhaps TRBD1 or TRBD2 (5 bases each). V lost 6 bases, J lost 3 bases, and 18 bases lay in between. This CDR3 contains 15 residues. The CDR3: CASRPGTGVFYEQYF. CDR3 DNA sequence: TGTGCCAGCAGGCCCGGGACGGGTGTCTTCTACGAGCAGTACTTC.

The chain carries TRBV6-1 and TRBJ2-5; TRBD2 aligns across 12 bases. The CDR3 sequence is 18 residues long. Trimming at V came to 5 bases and at J to 5 bases, leaving 15 bases not matched to a gene. Germline-derived CDR1 and CDR2 are MNHNS and SASEGT. CDR3 in DNA: TGTGCCAGCAGTCCGCACTCTAGCGGGAGGGTGTTTACGGAGACCCAGTACTTC. It yields the protein CASSPHSSGRVFTETQYF.

The CDR3 nucleotides read TGCAGTGCTAGAGACCCGATGAGTTGGGAGCCCCAGCATTTT. Residues: CSARDPMSWEPQHF. The chain has TRBV20-1 and TRBJ1-5; D uncertain. The CDR3 runs 14 residues. In germline, CDR1 is DFQATT, CDR2 SNEGSKA (reference sequence). V was cut by 0 bases and J by 8 bases, with 14 bases left in between.

This chain uses TRBV20-1 with TRBJ2-7; D remains unclear. From germline, CDR1 is DFQATT and CDR2 SNEGSKA (reference sequence). This CDR3 has 14 residues. The V and J ends lost 1 base and 6 bases respectively, with 16 bases between them. CDR3 residues: CSARVQPTIGEQYF. DNA for the CDR3: TGCAGTGCTAGAGTCCAACCAACGATCGGCGAGCAGTACTTC.

V is TRBV12-3 or TRBV12-4 and J is TRBJ2-6; 7 bases agree with TRBD2. This CDR3 region has 17 residues. V was clipped by 8 bases and J by 0 bases; unmatched bases: 10. The CDR3 DNA sequence: TGTGCCAGCGCACTTGGGGGAGGGAACTCTGGGGCCAACGTCCTGACTTTC. Translating gives CASALGGGNSGANVLTF.

The V call is TRBV25-1, the J call TRBJ2-7; D is unclear. V was trimmed by 2 bases and J by 3 bases, leaving 8 bases between them. CDR1 MGHDK and CDR2 SYGVNS come from the germline V gene. CDR3 length equals 13 residues. The CDR3 spells CASSEPLDYEQYF. The DNA of the CDR3 is TGTGCCAGCAGTGAACCTCTAGACTACGAGCAGTACTTC.

This clonotype was counted a few times. The rearrangement links TRBV4-1 to TRBJ2-1, with TRBD2 matching 14 bases. Germline V gene sequence: CDR1 MGHRA, CDR2 YSYEKL. Trimming cost V 2 bases and J 5 bases; bases outside gene matches: 11. This CDR3 has 19 amino acids. The CDR3 DNA sequence: TGCGCCAGCAGCCAACAAACCCGGGGACTAGCGGGAGTCGACAATGAGCAGTTCTTC. The encoded protein is CASSQQTRGLAGVDNEQFF.

CDR3 in amino acids: CASSLGLVTGELFF. Written as DNA, the CDR3 is TGTGCCAGCAGCTTGGGACTAGTCACCGGGGAGCTGTTTTTT. The chain couples TRBV11-3 to TRBJ2-2; 8 bases are a match to TRBD2. This CDR3 contains 14 residues. The V gene end was trimmed by 3 bases and the J gene end by 4 bases; junction bases not matched to a gene: 1. Germline V CDR1 and CDR2: SGHNT, YENEEA.

V is TRBV6-5 and J is TRBJ2-7, with a weak D call TRBD1 (6 bases). The CDR3 sequence is 14 residues long. The ends were cut back, 0 bases at V and 6 bases at J, with 12 bases in the middle. Germline V gives CDR1 MNHEY, CDR2 SVGAGI. In nucleotides, the CDR3 is TGTGCCAGCAGTTACTCGAGAGGGGGTTCCGAGCAGTACTTC. This encodes CASSYSRGGSEQYF.

The chain has TRBV12-3 or TRBV12-4 and TRBJ2-2; D is uncertain. V lost 6 bases to trimming and J lost 4 bases, with 15 bases between them. This CDR3 region has 15 residues. CDR3 sequence reads: CASSTQRLGTGELFF. CDR3 coding DNA: TGTGCCAGCAGCACCCAGAGGCTCGGCACCGGGGAGCTGTTTTTT.

The chain carries TRBV20-1 and TRBJ2-7, with TRBD2 as a possible D gene (5 bases). Germline-derived CDR1 and CDR2 are DFQATT and SNEGSKA (reference sequence). The CDR3 is made up of 11 amino acids. Trimming shortened V by 6 bases and J by 4 bases, and 10 bases separated the two germline ends. Here the CDR3 DNA reads TGCAGTGCCCGGAGGAGGTACGAGCAGTACTTC. This sequence encodes CSARRRYEQYF.

The chain is built from TRBV7-3 and TRBJ2-5, with TRBD2 identical over 7 bases. This CDR3 spans 15 amino acids. Germline V gene lookup returns CDR1 SGHTA and CDR2 FQGTGA. V lost 5 bases, J lost 1 base, and 7 bases stayed unmatched. The CDR3 region is CASSPQGGIQETQYF. CDR3 DNA sequence: TGTGCCAGCAGCCCCCAGGGAGGGATCCAAGAGACCCAGTACTTC.

This rearrangement joins TRBV20-1 to TRBJ2-7; 9 nucleotides match TRBD2. The V gene's germline CDR1 is DFQATT and CDR2 SNEGSKA (reference sequence). V was pared by 6 bases and J by 4 bases, with 10 bases of the junction left unmatched. This CDR3 has 14 amino acids. The CDR3 reads CSAQTGLAPYEQYF. As DNA, the CDR3 is TGCAGTGCCCAAACCGGACTAGCGCCGTACGAGCAGTACTTC.

This clonotype occurred a few times. The chain has TRBV18 and TRBJ2-1; 10 bases are a match to TRBD2. The CDR3 is made up of 14 amino acids. The V segment lost 5 bases and the J segment 6 bases; nucleotides outside the gene matches: 4. From germline, CDR1 is KGHSH and CDR2 LQKENI. CDR3 sequence: CASSASGRSNEQFF. The DNA of the CDR3 is TGTGCCAGCTCAGCTAGCGGGAGAAGCAATGAGCAGTTCTTC.

Only a few counts were recorded for this clonotype. V and J are TRBV5-1 and TRBJ1-4, with D perhaps TRBD1 (5 bases). The V end was cut by 4 bases, the J end by 7 bases, with 29 bases between. Germline CDR1 SGHRS, CDR2 YFSETQ. CDR3 length: 19 amino acids. The CDR3 loop reads CASSANRDGYLGAGEKLFF. The CDR3 nucleotides are TGCGCCAGCAGCGCAAACCGGGACGGATATTTGGGCGCTGGTGAAAAACTGTTTTTT.

CDR3 in amino acids: CASSDQRTGGYEQFF. Here the CDR3 DNA reads TGCGCCAGCAGTGACCAAAGGACAGGGGGCTATGAGCAGTTCTTC. The chain links TRBV10-1 to TRBJ2-1; 11 bases are shared with TRBD1. The germline CDR1 and CDR2 sequences are WNHNN and SYGVQD (reference sequence). The ends lost 3 bases at V and 8 bases at J; junction bases unmatched: 6. This CDR3 spans 15 amino acids.

The gene calls are TRBV10-3 and TRBJ2-2; D is possibly TRBD1 (6 bases). CDR1 and CDR2 (germline): ENHRY, SYGVKD. V was clipped by 6 bases and J by 5 bases, with 19 bases between them. This CDR3 has 16 amino acids. CDR3 protein: CAISQHPGQKTGELFF. CDR3 coding DNA: TGTGCCATCAGCCAGCATCCGGGACAAAAGACCGGGGAGCTGTTTTTT.

The chain recombines TRBV6-5 with TRBJ1-6, with D unclear. The CDR3 spans 15 residues. The germline CDR1 and CDR2 sequences are MNHEY and SVGAGI. The germline V and J ends were trimmed by 0 bases and 6 bases, with 9 bases remaining between them. The CDR3 sequence: CASSYSGHSNSPLHF. The CDR3 DNA is TGTGCCAGCAGTTACTCTGGCCATAGTAATTCACCCCTCCACTTT.

The table lists this clonotype with a few counts. The CDR3 protein is CASSLAGSKEETQYF. In DNA form, the CDR3 reads TGCGCCAGCAGCCTAGCGGGGAGCAAAGAGGAGACCCAGTACTTC. The genes are TRBV10-2 and TRBJ2-5, with TRBD2 matching 9 bases. The V segment lost 6 bases and the J segment 5 bases; nucleotides outside the gene matches: 10. This CDR3 is built from 15 residues. In germline, CDR1 is WSHSY, CDR2 SAAADI.

The chain carries TRBV12-3 or TRBV12-4 and TRBJ1-2, with TRBD1 matching 9 bases. After removal of 6 bases from V and 7 bases from J, the junction contained 6 bases not matched to a gene. The CDR3 length is 13 residues. The DNA for the CDR3 is TGTGCCAGCAGCCCAGGACAGGGGACTGGCTACACCTTC. It specifies CASSPGQGTGYTF.

The chain carries TRBV5-1 and TRBJ2-1, with 14 bases fitting TRBD2. Germline V lookup: CDR1 SGHRS, CDR2 YFSETQ. V lost 3 bases and J lost 3; bases outside the gene matches: 5. CDR3 length: 17 amino acids. In DNA form, the CDR3 reads TGCGCCAGCAGCTGGGGACTAGCGGGAGTGATCTACAATGAGCAGTTCTTC. Its translation is CASSWGLAGVIYNEQFF.